This TCR beta chain was documented in a study of monozygotic twins with inflammatory bowel disease. Blood samples, whole and unsorted for T cells, yielded the isolated total RNA. An amount of 3500 ng of total RNA was used for each TCR library. cDNA for each sample came from eight separate reactions. From its re-call of the 5' RACE reads, TCRdb lists each CDR3 protein once, without DNA. The data show some 99,000 distinct CDR3 sequences, and the top ten clones hold roughly 12%. This CDR3 is built from 12 residues. From germline, CDR1 is MDHEN and CDR2 SYDVKM. The sequenced sample was blood. This clonotype was sampled from a human donor with ulcerative colitis or Crohn's disease, or a healthy co-twin of an affected twin (not recorded which). The chain couples TRBV28 to TRBJ1-5. This CDR3 reads CASSLFGQPQHF. Variable domain in full (rest from reference TRBV28 and TRBJ1-5): DVKVTQSSRYLVKRTGEKVFLECVQDMDHENMFWYRQDPGLGLRLIYFSYDVKMKEKGDIPEGYSVSREKKERFSLILESASTNQTSMYLCASSLFGQPQHFGDGTRLSIL.